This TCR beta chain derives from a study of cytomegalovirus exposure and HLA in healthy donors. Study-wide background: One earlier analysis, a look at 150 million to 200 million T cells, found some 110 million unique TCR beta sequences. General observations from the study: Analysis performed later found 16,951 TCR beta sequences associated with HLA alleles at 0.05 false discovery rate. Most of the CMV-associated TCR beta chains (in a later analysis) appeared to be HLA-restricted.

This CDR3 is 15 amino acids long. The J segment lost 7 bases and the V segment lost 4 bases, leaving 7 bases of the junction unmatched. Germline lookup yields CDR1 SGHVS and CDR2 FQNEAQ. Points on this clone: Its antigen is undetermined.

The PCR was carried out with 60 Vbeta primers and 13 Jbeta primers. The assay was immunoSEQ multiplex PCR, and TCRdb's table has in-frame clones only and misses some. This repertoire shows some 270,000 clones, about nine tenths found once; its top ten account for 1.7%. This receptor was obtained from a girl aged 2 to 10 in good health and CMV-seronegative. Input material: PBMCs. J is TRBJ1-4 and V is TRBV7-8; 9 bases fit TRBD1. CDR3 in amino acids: CASSSLGTGFEKLFF. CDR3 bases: TGTGCCAGCAGCTCCCTCGGGACAGGGTTTGAAAAACTGTTTTTT.